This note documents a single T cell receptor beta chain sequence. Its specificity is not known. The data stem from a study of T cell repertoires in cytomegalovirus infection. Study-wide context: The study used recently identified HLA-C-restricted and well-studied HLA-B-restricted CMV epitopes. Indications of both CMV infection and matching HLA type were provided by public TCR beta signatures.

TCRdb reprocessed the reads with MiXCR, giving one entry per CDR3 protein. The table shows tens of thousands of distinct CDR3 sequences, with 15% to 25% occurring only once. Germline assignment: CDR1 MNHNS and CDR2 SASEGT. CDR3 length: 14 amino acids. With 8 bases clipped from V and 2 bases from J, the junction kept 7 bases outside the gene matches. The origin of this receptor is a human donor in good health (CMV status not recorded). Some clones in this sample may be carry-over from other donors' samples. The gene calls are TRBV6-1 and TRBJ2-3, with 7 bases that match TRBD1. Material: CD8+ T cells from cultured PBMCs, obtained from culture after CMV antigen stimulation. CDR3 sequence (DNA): TGTGCCAGCGCATCCGGGACAGCCACAGATACGCAGTATTTT. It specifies CASASGTATDTQYF.